Listed here are 13 T cell receptor beta chains from one sample, sequenced in a study of human T cells and chemical hapten exposure (dated by TCRdb to the early 2020s). The meaning of the sample's time point label: patch test 1, 2 weeks after DPC sensitization. Read against the paper, the sample's treatment or condition label means: therapeutic diphenylcyclopropenone sensitization with weekly scalp DPC. The library came from RACE. These reads were obtained on a NextSeq 500. The raw public data were reprocessed by TCRdb itself: fastp quality trimming at Q25, MiXCR clonotype calling, in-frame beta chains only. Merged by CDR3 protein, the rows form single entries marked with the most common genes and DNA. For this sample the table gives around 160,000 distinct CDR3 sequences, of which roughly 14% were detected only once. The ten largest account for less than 2% of the sample. This sample comprised whole blood, obtained in connection with sensitization to the hapten diphenylcyclopropenone (DPC). The receptors stem from a woman aged 25 to 45 with alopecia areata. Some clones in this sample may be carry-over from other donors' samples.

The V and J genes are TRBV24-1 and TRBJ2-1; 11 bases line up with TRBD2. The ends lost 4 bases at V and 2 bases at J; junction bases unmatched: 15. CDR1 and CDR2 from the germline V gene are KGHDR and SFDVKD. CDR3 length: 20 residues. In DNA, the CDR3 is TGTGCCACCAGTGACCACCCGGGACTAGCGGTGAAGGGCGCCTACAATGAGCAGTTCTTC. It codes for CATSDHPGLAVKGAYNEQFF.

This clonotype has ten or more counts. This chain joins TRBV12-3 or TRBV12-4 and TRBJ1-1; D is unresolved. The CDR3 runs to 13 residues. The V gene lost 4 bases and the J gene lost 8 bases, with 14 bases spanning the gap. This CDR3 is CASSSREASEAFF. The CDR3 bases are TGTGCCAGCAGTTCACGCGAAGCCTCGGAAGCTTTCTTT.

The chain links TRBV6-2 or TRBV6-3 to TRBJ2-3; no definite D call. V gave up 7 bases and J gave up 0 bases, with 29 bases separating them. The CDR3 covers 20 residues. In germline, CDR1 is MNHEY, CDR2 SVGEGT. The CDR3 region has the DNA TGTGCCAGCACCATCCCGCCACCCGGCCTTCCGCTTACTAGCACAGATACGCAGTATTTT. It is translated as CASTIPPPGLPLTSTDTQYF.

This clonotype occurred a few times. V usage is TRBV4-2 and J usage is TRBJ2-3; 8 nucleotides align to TRBD1. With 3 bases clipped from V and 2 bases from J, the junction kept 7 bases outside the gene matches. CDR3 length: 16 residues. Germline V gene data show CDR1 as LGHNA and CDR2 as YNFKEQ. CDR3 bases: TGTGCCAGCAGCCAGGTGGACAGGGTCCCCACAGATACGCAGTATTTT. This encodes CASSQVDRVPTDTQYF.

Only a few counts were recorded for this clonotype. This chain joins TRBV15 and TRBJ2-3, with D maybe TRBD2 (5 bases). V dropped 0 bases and J dropped 0 bases, with 7 bases sitting between them. Germline V gene data show CDR1 as LNHNV and CDR2 as YYDKDF (reference sequence). The CDR3 is 15 residues long. CDR3 residues: CATSREPGSTDTQYF. CDR3 DNA: TGTGCCACCAGCAGAGAACCGGGAAGCACAGATACGCAGTATTTT.

The genes are TRBV7-9 and TRBJ2-5, with 8 positions matching TRBD1. CDR3 length: 16 amino acids. The germline CDR1 and CDR2 sequences are SEHNR and FQNEAQ (reference sequence). The V segment lost 6 bases and the J segment 5 bases; nucleotides outside the gene matches: 14. DNA for the CDR3: TGTGCCAGCAGGGACTCCAGGGGGCGCGTAGAGGAGACCCAGTACTTC. Its translation: CASRDSRGRVEETQYF.

The rearrangement links TRBV13 to TRBJ2-2; D uncertain. The V gene lost 7 bases and the J gene lost 0 bases, with 18 bases spanning the gap. This CDR3 comprises 17 residues. Germline loops: CDR1 PRHDT, CDR2 FYEKMQ (reference sequence). This chain's CDR3 is CASTSKWQPPNTGELFF. The CDR3 bases are TGTGCCAGCACTTCGAAGTGGCAACCTCCGAACACCGGGGAGCTGTTTTTT.

The CDR3 bases are TGTGCCAGCTCACCGATCAGCCTGTATGAATTAGCCAAAAACATTCAGTACTTC. It is translated as CASSPISLYELAKNIQYF. The chain employs TRBV18 and TRBJ2-4; no reliable D call. Germline CDR1 is KGHSH and CDR2 is LQKENI. V gave up 3 bases and J gave up 0 bases, with 18 bases separating them. The CDR3 runs 18 residues.

The chain joins TRBV5-1 to TRBJ2-1; TRBD2 agrees at 7 bases. The CDR3 has 15 residues. V was clipped by 0 bases and J by 2 bases; unmatched bases: 2. From germline, CDR1 is SGHRS and CDR2 YFSETQ. The CDR3 loop is CASSLALAAYNEQFF. In DNA form, the CDR3 reads TGCGCCAGCAGCTTGGCTCTAGCGGCCTACAATGAGCAGTTCTTC.

The chain has TRBV28 and TRBJ1-6; D gene uncertain. Trimming pared 4 bases from V and 7 bases from J, leaving 14 bases between. From germline, CDR1 is MDHEN and CDR2 SYDVKM. The CDR3 has 15 residues. The CDR3 bases are TGTGCCAGCAGTTCGGAGCTCCTGAGGAATTCACCCCTCCACTTT. It specifies CASSSELLRNSPLHF.

This clonotype was seen repeatedly, ten times or more. The gene calls are TRBV6-1 and TRBJ2-3; D gene uncertain. Germline V gene sequence: CDR1 MNHNS, CDR2 SASEGT. V lost 2 bases, J lost 0 bases, and 12 bases lay in between. The CDR3 covers 16 residues. The CDR3 DNA reads TGTGCCAGCAGTGAAAGGCGTTGGGATAGCACAGATACGCAGTATTTT. Translation gives CASSERRWDSTDTQYF.

This clonotype has more than one count but fewer than ten. The chain recombines TRBV5-1 with TRBJ2-3, with TRBD1 identical over 7 bases. This CDR3 region has 14 residues. The germline V gene has CDR1 SGHRS and CDR2 YFSETQ. Unmatched junction bases numbered 4, after V lost 4 bases and J lost 2 bases. The CDR3 spells CASSTGQDTDTQYF. CDR3 DNA sequence: TGCGCCAGCAGCACTGGACAGGACACAGATACGCAGTATTTT. Variable domain in full (rest from reference TRBV5-1 and TRBJ2-3): KAGVTQTPRYLIKTRGQQVTLSCSPISGHRSVSWYQQTPGQGLQFLFEYFSETQRNKGNFPGRFSGRQFSNSRSEMNVSTLELGDSALYLCASSTGQDTDTQYFGPGTRLTVL.

This clonotype was counted ten times or more. This chain links TRBV9 with TRBJ1-6; maybe TRBD1 (6 bases). This CDR3 contains 14 residues. V gave up 0 bases and J gave up 8 bases, with 9 bases separating them. The germline V gene has CDR1 SGDLS and CDR2 YYNGEE. The CDR3 DNA sequence: TGTGCCAGCAGCGTAGCAGGGGCAGATTCACCCCTCCACTTT. As protein: CASSVAGADSPLHF.